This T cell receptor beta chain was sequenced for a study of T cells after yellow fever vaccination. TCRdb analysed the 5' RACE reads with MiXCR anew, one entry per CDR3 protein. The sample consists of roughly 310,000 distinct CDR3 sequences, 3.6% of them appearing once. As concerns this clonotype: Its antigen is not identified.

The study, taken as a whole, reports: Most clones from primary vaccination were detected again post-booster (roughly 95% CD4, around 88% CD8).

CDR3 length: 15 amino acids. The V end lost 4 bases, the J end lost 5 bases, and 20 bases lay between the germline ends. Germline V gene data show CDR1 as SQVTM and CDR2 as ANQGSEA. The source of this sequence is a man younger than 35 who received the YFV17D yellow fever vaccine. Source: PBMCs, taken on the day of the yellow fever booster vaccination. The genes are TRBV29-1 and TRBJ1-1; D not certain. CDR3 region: CSVVGTASFGTEAFF. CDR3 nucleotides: TGCAGCGTTGTTGGCACGGCGAGCTTCGGGACTGAAGCTTTCTTT.